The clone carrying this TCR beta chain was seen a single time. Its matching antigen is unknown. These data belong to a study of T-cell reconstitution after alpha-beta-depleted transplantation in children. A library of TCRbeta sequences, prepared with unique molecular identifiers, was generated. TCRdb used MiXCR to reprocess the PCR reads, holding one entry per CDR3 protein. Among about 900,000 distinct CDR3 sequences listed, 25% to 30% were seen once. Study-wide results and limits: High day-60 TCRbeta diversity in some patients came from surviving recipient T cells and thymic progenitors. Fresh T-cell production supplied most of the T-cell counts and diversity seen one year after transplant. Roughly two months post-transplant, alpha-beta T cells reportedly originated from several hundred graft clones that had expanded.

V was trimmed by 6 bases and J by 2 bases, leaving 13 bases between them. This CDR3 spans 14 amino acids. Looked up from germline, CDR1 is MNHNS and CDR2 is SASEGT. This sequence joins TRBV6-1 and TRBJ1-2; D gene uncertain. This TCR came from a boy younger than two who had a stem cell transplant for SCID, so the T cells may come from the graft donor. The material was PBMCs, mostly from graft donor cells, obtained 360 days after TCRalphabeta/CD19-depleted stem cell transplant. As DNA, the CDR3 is TGTGCCAGCAGGCGGCTCAGTGTGAACTATGGCTACACCTTC. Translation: CASRRLSVNYGYTF.